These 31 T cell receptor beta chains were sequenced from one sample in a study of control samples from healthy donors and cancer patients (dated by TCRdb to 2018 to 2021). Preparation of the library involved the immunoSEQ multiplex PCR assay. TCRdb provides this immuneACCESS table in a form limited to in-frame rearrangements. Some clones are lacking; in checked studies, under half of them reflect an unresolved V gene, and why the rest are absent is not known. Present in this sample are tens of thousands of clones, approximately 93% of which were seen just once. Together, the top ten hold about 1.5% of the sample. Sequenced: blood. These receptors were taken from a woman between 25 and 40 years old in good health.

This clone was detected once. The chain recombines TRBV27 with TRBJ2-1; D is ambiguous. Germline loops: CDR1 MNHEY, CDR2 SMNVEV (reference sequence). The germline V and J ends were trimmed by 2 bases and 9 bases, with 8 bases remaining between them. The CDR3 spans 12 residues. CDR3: CASSLIGSEQFF. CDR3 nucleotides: TGTGCCAGCAGTTTAATTGGAAGTGAGCAGTTCTTC.

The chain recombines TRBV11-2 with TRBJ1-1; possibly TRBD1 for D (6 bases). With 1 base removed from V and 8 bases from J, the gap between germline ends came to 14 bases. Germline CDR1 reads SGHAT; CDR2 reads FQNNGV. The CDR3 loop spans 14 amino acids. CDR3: CASSLAGAGWEAFF. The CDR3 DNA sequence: TGTGCCAGCAGCTTAGCAGGGGCGGGATGGGAAGCTTTCTTT.

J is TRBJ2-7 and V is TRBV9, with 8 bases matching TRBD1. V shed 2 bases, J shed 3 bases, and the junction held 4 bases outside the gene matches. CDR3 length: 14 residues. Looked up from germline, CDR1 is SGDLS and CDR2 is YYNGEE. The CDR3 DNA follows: TGTGCCAGCAGCGTGACAGGGGATCACTACGAGCAGTACTTC. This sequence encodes CASSVTGDHYEQYF.

The CDR3 here is CASSEDWAYYNEQFF. CDR3 in DNA: TGTGCCAGCAGTGAAGATTGGGCTTACTACAATGAGCAGTTCTTC. The chain has TRBV6-1 and TRBJ2-1, with D hard to call. Germline values: CDR1 MNHNS, CDR2 SASEGT. The CDR3 runs 15 residues. Trimming stripped 1 base from V and 3 bases from J, with 10 bases between.

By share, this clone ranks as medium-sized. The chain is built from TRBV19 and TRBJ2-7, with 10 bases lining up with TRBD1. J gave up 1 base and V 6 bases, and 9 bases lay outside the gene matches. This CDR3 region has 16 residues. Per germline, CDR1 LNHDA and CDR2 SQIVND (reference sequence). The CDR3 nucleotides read TGTGCCAGTAGCCCCGGGACAGGGGTATTATCCTACGAGCAGTACTTC. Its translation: CASSPGTGVLSYEQYF.

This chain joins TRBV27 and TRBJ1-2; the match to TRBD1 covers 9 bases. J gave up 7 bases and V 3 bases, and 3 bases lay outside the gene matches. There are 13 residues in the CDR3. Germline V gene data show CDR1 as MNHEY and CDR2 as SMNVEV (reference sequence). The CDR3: CASSFGTGFGYTF. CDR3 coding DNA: TGTGCCAGCAGTTTCGGGACAGGGTTTGGCTACACCTTC.

CDR3 in amino acids: CASSPRQVNQPQHF. The CDR3 DNA is TGTGCCAGCAGTCCGAGACAGGTTAATCAGCCCCAGCATTTT. The chain joins TRBV27 to TRBJ1-5; a possible D gene is TRBD1 (6 bases). CDR3 length: 14 amino acids. Trimming took off 5 bases at V and 4 bases at J, with 12 bases between the two ends. Germline CDR1 MNHEY, CDR2 SMNVEV (reference sequence).

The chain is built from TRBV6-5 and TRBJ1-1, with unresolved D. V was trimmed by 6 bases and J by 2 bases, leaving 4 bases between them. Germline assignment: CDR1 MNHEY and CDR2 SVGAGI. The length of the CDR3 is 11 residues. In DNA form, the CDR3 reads TGTGCCAGCAGGCATAACACTGAAGCTTTCTTT. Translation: CASRHNTEAFF.

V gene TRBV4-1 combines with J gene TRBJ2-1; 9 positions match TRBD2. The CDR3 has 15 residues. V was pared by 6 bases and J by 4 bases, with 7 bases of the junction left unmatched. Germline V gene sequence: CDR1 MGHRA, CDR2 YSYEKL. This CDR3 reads CASRNSGSFYNEQFF. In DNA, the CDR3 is TGCGCCAGCAGGAATAGCGGGAGCTTTTACAATGAGCAGTTCTTC.

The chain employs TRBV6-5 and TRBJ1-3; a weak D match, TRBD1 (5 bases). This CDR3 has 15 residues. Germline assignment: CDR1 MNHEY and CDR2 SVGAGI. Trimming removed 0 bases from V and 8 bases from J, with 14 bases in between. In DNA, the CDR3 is TGTGCCAGCAGTTACTCGTCAGACAGTACGGACACCATATATTTT. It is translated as CASSYSSDSTDTIYF.

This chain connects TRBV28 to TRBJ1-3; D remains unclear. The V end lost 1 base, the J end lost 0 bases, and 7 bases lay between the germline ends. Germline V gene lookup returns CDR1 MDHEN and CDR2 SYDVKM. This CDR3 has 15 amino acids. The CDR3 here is CASSLSRSSGNTIYF. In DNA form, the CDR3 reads TGTGCCAGCAGTTTATCGCGGAGCTCTGGAAACACCATATATTTT.

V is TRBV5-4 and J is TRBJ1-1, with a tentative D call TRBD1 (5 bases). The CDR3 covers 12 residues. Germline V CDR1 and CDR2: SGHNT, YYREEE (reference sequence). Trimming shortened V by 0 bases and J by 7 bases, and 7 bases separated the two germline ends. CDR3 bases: TGTGCCAGCAGCTTGGACAGGAATGAAGCTTTCTTT. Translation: CASSLDRNEAFF.

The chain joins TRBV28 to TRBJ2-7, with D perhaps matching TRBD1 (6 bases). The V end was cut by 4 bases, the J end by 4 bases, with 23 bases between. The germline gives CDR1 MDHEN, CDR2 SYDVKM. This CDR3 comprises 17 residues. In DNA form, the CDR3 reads TGTGCCAGCAGTTCAACGGGACAAGGGTTCTTTTTTTACGAGCAGTACTTC. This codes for CASSSTGQGFFFYEQYF.

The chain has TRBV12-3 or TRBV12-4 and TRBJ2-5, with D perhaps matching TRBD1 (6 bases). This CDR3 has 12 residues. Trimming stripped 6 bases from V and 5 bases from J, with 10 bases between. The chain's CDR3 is CASSRGGETQYF. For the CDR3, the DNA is TGTGCCAGCAGCAGGGGTGGGGAGACCCAGTACTTC.

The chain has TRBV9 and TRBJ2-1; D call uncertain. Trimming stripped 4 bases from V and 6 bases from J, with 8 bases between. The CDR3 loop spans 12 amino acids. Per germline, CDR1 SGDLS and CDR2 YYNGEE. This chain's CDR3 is CASSTNSNEQFF. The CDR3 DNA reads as TGTGCCAGCAGCACGAACAGCAATGAGCAGTTCTTC.

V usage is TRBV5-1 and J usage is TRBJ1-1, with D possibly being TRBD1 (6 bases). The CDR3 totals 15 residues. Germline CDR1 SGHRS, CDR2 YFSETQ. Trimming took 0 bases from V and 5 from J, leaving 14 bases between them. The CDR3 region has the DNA TGCGCCAGCAGCTTGGGTCTGGGAAGGGGGACTGAAGCTTTCTTT. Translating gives CASSLGLGRGTEAFF.

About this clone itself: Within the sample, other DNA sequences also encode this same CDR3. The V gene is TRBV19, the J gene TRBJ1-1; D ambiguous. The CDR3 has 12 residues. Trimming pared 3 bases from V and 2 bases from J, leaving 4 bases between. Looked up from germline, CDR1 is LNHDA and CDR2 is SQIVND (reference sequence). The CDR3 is CASSIGNTEAFF. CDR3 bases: TGTGCCAGTAGTATCGGAAACACTGAAGCTTTCTTT. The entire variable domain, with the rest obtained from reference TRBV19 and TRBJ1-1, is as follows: DGGITQSPKYLFRKEGQNVTLSCEQNLNHDAMYWYRQDPGQGLRLIYYSQIVNDFQKGDIAEGYSVSREKKESFPLTVTSAQKNPTAFYLCASSIGNTEAFFGQGTRLTVV.

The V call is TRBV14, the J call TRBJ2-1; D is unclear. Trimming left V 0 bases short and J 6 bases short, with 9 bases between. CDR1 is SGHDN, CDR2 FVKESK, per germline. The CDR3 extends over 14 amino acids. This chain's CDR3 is CASSQEPRSNEQFF. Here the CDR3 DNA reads TGTGCCAGCAGCCAAGAACCACGCTCCAATGAGCAGTTCTTC.

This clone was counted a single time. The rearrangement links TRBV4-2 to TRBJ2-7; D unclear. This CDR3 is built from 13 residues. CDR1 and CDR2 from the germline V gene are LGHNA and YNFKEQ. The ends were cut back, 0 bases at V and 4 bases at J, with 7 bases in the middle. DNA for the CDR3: TGTGCCAGCAGCCAAGATGGGCCGTACGAGCAGTACTTC. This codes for CASSQDGPYEQYF.

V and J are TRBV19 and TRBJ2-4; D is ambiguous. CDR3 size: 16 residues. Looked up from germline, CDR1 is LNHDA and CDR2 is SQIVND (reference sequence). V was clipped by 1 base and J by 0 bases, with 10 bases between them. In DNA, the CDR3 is TGTGCCAGTAGTATAGGGGCCTCTATAGCCAAAAACATTCAGTACTTC. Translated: CASSIGASIAKNIQYF.

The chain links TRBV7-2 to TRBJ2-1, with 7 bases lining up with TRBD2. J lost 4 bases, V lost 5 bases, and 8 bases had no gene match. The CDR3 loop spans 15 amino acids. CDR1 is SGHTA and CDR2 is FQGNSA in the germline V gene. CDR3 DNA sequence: TGTGCCAGCAGCCCCGGGGGGAGCTTATACAATGAGCAGTTCTTC. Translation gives CASSPGGSLYNEQFF.

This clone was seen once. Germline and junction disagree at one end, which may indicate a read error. CDR3 region: CTSSYYQGAGQPQHF. CDR3 DNA sequence: TGTACCAGCAGCTACTATCAGGGGGCCGGTCAGCCCCAGCATTTT. The gene calls are TRBV5-6 and TRBJ1-5, with 8 bases fitting TRBD1. This CDR3 has 15 residues. Germline values: CDR1 SGHDT, CDR2 YYEEEE.

This CDR3 reads CASSLGLAVPNEQFF. The DNA for the CDR3 is TGTGCCAGCAGCCTCGGACTAGCGGTTCCGAATGAGCAGTTCTTC. The chain combines TRBV11-3 with TRBJ2-1, with 10 positions matching TRBD2. J gave up 7 bases and V 5 bases, and 8 bases lay outside the gene matches. Germline-derived CDR1 and CDR2 are SGHNT and YENEEA. The CDR3 length is 15 residues.

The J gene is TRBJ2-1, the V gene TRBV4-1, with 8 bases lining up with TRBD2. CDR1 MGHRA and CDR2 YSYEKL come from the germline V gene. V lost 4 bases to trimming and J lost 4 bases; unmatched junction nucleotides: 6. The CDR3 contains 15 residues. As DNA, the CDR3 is TGCGCCAGCAGCCGTGAGCGGGGGATTTACAATGAGCAGTTCTTC. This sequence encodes CASSRERGIYNEQFF.

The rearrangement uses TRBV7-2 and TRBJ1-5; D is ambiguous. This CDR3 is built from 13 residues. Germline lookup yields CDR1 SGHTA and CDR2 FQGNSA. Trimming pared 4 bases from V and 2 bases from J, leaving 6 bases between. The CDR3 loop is CASSSAGNQPQHF. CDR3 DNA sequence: TGTGCCAGCAGCTCCGCAGGCAATCAGCCCCAGCATTTT.

The CDR3 is CASSSTGNVAYNEQFF. Here the CDR3 DNA reads TGTGCCAGCAGCTCAACAGGGAATGTTGCCTACAATGAGCAGTTCTTC. This chain uses TRBV7-2 with TRBJ2-1; D might be TRBD1 (6 bases). Trimming removed 4 bases at V and 2 bases at J, with 15 bases between. The CDR3 totals 16 residues. Germline V gene lookup returns CDR1 SGHTA and CDR2 FQGNSA.

The DNA for the CDR3 is TGCGCCAGCAGCAATGGGACAGGGTTTTCCTACGAGCAGTACTTC. Its translation: CASSNGTGFSYEQYF. The J gene is TRBJ2-7, the V gene TRBV5-1; the match to TRBD1 covers 9 bases. The J segment lost 1 base and the V segment lost 4 bases, leaving 6 bases of the junction unmatched. The CDR3 spans 15 residues. Looked up from germline, CDR1 is SGHRS and CDR2 is YFSETQ. Drawing the rest from reference TRBV5-1 and TRBJ2-7, the complete variable domain is KAGVTQTPRYLIKTRGQQVTLSCSPISGHRSVSWYQQTPGQGLQFLFEYFSETQRNKGNFPGRFSGRQFSNSRSEMNVSTLELGDSALYLCASSNGTGFSYEQYFGPGTRLTVT.

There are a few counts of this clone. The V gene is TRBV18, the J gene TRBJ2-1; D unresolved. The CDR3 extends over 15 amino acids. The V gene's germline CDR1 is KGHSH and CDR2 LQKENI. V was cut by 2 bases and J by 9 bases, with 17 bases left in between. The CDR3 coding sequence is TGTGCCAGCTCACCAGTCACCAACCGGGCCGGTGAGCAGTTCTTC. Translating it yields CASSPVTNRAGEQFF. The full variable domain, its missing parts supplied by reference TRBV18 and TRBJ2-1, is NAGVMQNPRHLVRRRGQEARLRCSPMKGHSHVYWYRQLPEEGLKFMVYLQKENIIDESGMPKERFSAEFPKEGPSILRIQQVVRGDSAAYFCASSPVTNRAGEQFFGPGTRLTVL.

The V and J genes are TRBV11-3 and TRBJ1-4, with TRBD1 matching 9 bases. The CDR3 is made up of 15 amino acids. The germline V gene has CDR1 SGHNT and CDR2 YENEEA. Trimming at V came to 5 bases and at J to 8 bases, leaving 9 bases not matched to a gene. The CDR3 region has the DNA TGTGCCAGCAGCCCGCACGGGGGGACAGGGGAAAAACTGTTTTTT. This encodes CASSPHGGTGEKLFF.

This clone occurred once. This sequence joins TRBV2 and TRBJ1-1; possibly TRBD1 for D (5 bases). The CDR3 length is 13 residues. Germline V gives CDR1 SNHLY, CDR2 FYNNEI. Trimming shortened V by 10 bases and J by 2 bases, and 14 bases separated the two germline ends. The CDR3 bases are TGTGCCATGGGGCGGCTAAGAAACACTGAAGCTTTCTTT. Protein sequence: CAMGRLRNTEAFF.

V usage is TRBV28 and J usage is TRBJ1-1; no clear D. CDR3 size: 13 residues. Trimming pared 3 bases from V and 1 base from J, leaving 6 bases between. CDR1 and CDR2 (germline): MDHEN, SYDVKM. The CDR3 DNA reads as TGTGCCAGCAGTTTTGAGGGGAACACTGAAGCTTTCTTT. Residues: CASSFEGNTEAFF. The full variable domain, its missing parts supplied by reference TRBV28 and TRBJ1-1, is DVKVTQSSRYLVKRTGEKVFLECVQDMDHENMFWYRQDPGLGLRLIYFSYDVKMKEKGDIPEGYSVSREKKERFSLILESASTNQTSMYLCASSFEGNTEAFFGQGTRLTVV.